This TCR beta chain appears in the sequencing data of a study of cytomegalovirus exposure and HLA in healthy donors. With 60 Vbeta and 13 Jbeta primers, the PCR was carried out. Method: immunoSEQ multiplex PCR; TCRdb's copy keeps in-frame clones and lacks some. The sample yields around 130,000 clones, around 65% seen once. The germline CDR1 and CDR2 sequences are SGHDT and YYEEEE. The length of the CDR3 is 15 residues. Trimming shortened V by 1 base and J by 4 bases, and 11 bases separated the two germline ends. The study, taken as a whole, reports: Productive rates of about 90% or about 30% were seen for most TCR beta V segments in an earlier analysis.

In regard to this clone: Antigen unknown.

The V call is TRBV5-6, the J call TRBJ2-2; a weak D match, TRBD2 (6 bases). Specimen: PBMCs. The sequence derives from a young man in good health and CMV-seronegative. The DNA for the CDR3 is TGTGCCAGCAGCTTGACGGGAGAGAGCACCGGGGAGCTGTTTTTT. It specifies CASSLTGESTGELFF.